This TCR beta chain was recorded in a study of metastatic and nonmetastatic thyroid tumors. Patients underwent thyroid surgery, and none had received any treatment before it. This clone was picked up a small number of times. TCRdb reprocessed the PCR reads using MiXCR. The sample lists about 5,500 clones, 37% seen once, with 16% in the top ten. With 2 bases removed from V and 6 bases from J, the gap between germline ends came to 7 bases. The CDR3 is made up of 12 amino acids. From germline, CDR1 is MNHEY and CDR2 SVGAGI. J is TRBJ1-2 and V is TRBV6-5, with D perhaps TRBD1 (6 bases). The TCR sequence derives from a male donor with papillary thyroid cancer or a benign thyroid nodule (not recorded which). Some clones in this sample may be carry-over from other donors' samples. Sequencing was done on a sample of tumor tissue. In DNA form, the CDR3 reads TGTGCCAGCAGTTACGAGGGGGATGGCTACACCTTC. It is translated as CASSYEGDGYTF.